This is a list of T cell receptor beta chains from one sample in a study of blood T cell repertoires in COVID-19. Libraries were prepared by immunoSEQ multiplex PCR; TCRdb keeps only in-frame clonotypes and omits some of them. This sample carries over 150,000 clones, just under 85% of them seen once, and the ten largest clones take approximately 30%. Sequenced material: peripheral blood. The receptors derive from a woman in her fifties or sixties with acute or convalescent COVID-19. Each CDR3 is given with its conserved first and last residue. A D gene is named only where the DNA matches it firmly. Only some rows state a clone size, as once, few, many or a class for expanded clones.

once,-,TRBV19,TRBJ2-7,CASSIGRDAYEQYF,TGTGCCAGTAGTATAGGGCGGGACGCCTACGAGCAGTACTTC
-,-,TRBV7-9,TRBJ1-6,CASSFIDSPLHF,TGTGCCAGCAGCTTTATCGATTCACCCCTCCACTTT
-,TRBD1,TRBV30,TRBJ1-5,CAWSAGTGFNQPQHF,TGTGCCTGGAGTGCAGGGACAGGGTTTAATCAGCCCCAGCATTTT
-,-,TRBV6-5,TRBJ2-1,CASKGVEGLGEQFF,TGTGCCAGCAAGGGTGTGGAGGGACTGGGTGAGCAGTTCTTC
-,TRBD1,TRBV7-9,TRBJ1-4,CASSLGTGYEKLFF,TGTGCCAGCAGCTTAGGGACAGGTTACGAAAAACTGTTTTTT
-,-,TRBV6-2/TRBV6-3,TRBJ1-6,CASSPPEGRNSPLHF,TGTGCCAGCAGTCCCCCGGAGGGACGCAATTCACCCCTCCACTTT
-,-,TRBV23-1,TRBJ1-2,CASSPINTPGVETLNYGYTF,TGCGCCAGCAGTCCTATCAATACTCCCGGGGTGGAGACGTTGAACTATGGCTACACCTTC
-,TRBD1,TRBV19,TRBJ1-2,CASSMAGQGSVNGYTF,TGTGCCAGTAGTATGGCGGGACAGGGTTCGGTCAATGGCTACACCTTC
-,TRBD1,TRBV5-8,TRBJ2-1,CASSLGQVGNNEQFF,TGTGCCAGCAGCTTAGGACAGGTCGGAAACAATGAGCAGTTCTTC
few,-,TRBV19,TRBJ1-2,CASSISGLYGYTF,TGTGCCAGTAGTATTTCGGGACTCTATGGCTACACCTTC
-,-,TRBV5-4,TRBJ2-4,CASSVAGVAKNIQYF,TGTGCCAGCAGCGTTGCAGGGGTAGCCAAAAACATTCAGTACTTC